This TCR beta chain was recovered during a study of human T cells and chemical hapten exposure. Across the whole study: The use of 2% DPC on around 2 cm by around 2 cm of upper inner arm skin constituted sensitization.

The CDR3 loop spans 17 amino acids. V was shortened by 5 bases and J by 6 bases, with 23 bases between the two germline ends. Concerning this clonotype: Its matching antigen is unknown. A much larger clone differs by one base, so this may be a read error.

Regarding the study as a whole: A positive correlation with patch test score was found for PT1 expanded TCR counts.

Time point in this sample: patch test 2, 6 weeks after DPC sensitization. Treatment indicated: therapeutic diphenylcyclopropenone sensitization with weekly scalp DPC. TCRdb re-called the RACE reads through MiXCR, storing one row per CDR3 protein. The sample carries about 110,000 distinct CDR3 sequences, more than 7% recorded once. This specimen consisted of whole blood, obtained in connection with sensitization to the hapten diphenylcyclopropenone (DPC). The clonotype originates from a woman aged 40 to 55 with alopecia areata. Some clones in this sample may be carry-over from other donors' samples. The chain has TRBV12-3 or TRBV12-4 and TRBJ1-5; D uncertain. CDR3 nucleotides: TGTGCCAGCAGTCCCCGTTGGCCCGCTTCTGTAACTCAGCCCCAGCATTTT. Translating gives CASSPRWPASVTQPQHF.